One and the same sample provided the 10 T cell receptor beta chains below, sequenced in a study of regulatory T cells. Study-level results: Hydrophobic residues at CDR3 positions 6 and 7 were enriched in conventional CD4+ T cells of CD3G-deficient patients.

The primer mix had 52 TRBV and 13 TRBJ primers. Clones were sequenced by immunoSEQ multiplex PCR, and TCRdb holds only the in-frame ones, with some missing. The table lists 25,000 to 35,000 clones, around 92% of them singletons. These TCRs' antigens remain unknown. The specimen was conventional CD4+ T cells sorted from blood. The receptor source for this set is a person under 35 with CD3G deficiency.

This clone showed up just once. The chain couples TRBV25-1 to TRBJ1-1; TRBD1 matches at 8 bases. Germline CDR1 MGHDK, CDR2 SYGVNS. The CDR3 spans 13 residues. The V gene end was trimmed by 7 bases and the J gene end by 10 bases; junction bases not matched to a gene: 11. CDR3 region: CASIGQGVIPAFF. DNA of the CDR3: TGTGCCAGCATAGGACAGGGAGTAATTCCAGCTTTCTTT.

This chain connects TRBV7-9 to TRBJ1-4; maybe TRBD1 (6 bases). The CDR3 length is 16 residues. Per the germline V gene, CDR1 is SEHNR and CDR2 is FQNEAQ (reference sequence). Trimming shortened V by 5 bases and J by 8 bases, and 21 bases separated the two germline ends. CDR3 in DNA: TGTGCCAGCAGCCTCGGGACATCTGAGGTCAGGGAAAAACTGTTTTTT. Translated, it gives CASSLGTSEVREKLFF.

This chain links TRBV19 with TRBJ1-1; a weak D match, TRBD1 (6 bases). Trimming took 4 bases from V and 1 from J, leaving 13 bases between them. This CDR3 contains 15 residues. Germline values: CDR1 LNHDA, CDR2 SQIVND (reference sequence). CDR3 bases: TGTGCCAGTAGTAGGTCCAGGGGTTCGAACACTGAAGCTTTCTTT. This gives the protein CASSRSRGSNTEAFF.

The count of this clone is one. The genes are TRBV10-3 and TRBJ2-2; D not resolved. Germline V CDR1 and CDR2: ENHRY, SYGVKD. V lost 10 bases, J lost 4 bases, and 16 bases lay in between. The length of the CDR3 is 14 residues. CDR3 protein: CATKAVGSTGELFF. Written as DNA, the CDR3 is TGTGCCACGAAGGCCGTGGGAAGCACCGGGGAGCTGTTTTTT.

V and J are TRBV5-1 and TRBJ2-7; 14 nucleotides agree with TRBD2. Trimming at V came to 4 bases and at J to 4 bases, leaving 10 bases not matched to a gene. The CDR3 is 17 amino acids. Germline V gene sequence: CDR1 SGHRS, CDR2 YFSETQ. CDR3 coding DNA: TGCGCCAGCAGCACTTACCCGGGACTAGCGGGGGAGTACGAGCAGTACTTC. This sequence encodes CASSTYPGLAGEYEQYF.

This chain links TRBV6-1 with TRBJ2-3; 9 bases align to TRBD2. Germline V gene sequence: CDR1 MNHNS, CDR2 SASEGT. The CDR3 sequence is 16 residues long. V was clipped by 4 bases and J by 6 bases; unmatched bases: 11. CDR3 sequence (DNA): TGTGCCAGCAGTGTCGGTCGAGCGGGAGGAATTGATACGCAGTATTTT. Its translation is CASSVGRAGGIDTQYF.

This clone was recorded only once. The chain links TRBV5-1 to TRBJ2-7, with unresolved D. Germline CDR1 SGHRS, CDR2 YFSETQ. The CDR3 length is 14 residues. Trimming left V 4 bases short and J 6 bases short, with 17 bases between. The CDR3 here is CASSPGHRPSEQYF. The CDR3 DNA reads TGCGCCAGCAGCCCCGGGCACCGGCCCTCCGAGCAGTACTTC.

V is TRBV11-2 and J is TRBJ2-3; no clear D gene. V was trimmed by 5 bases and J by 7 bases, leaving 7 bases between them. This CDR3 contains 11 residues. Germline CDR1 SGHAT, CDR2 FQNNGV. The CDR3 here is CASSPTNTQYF. CDR3 bases: TGTGCCAGCAGCCCCACGAATACGCAGTATTTT.

The chain links TRBV10-1 to TRBJ2-7; D may correspond to TRBD1 or TRBD2 (5 bases each). From germline, CDR1 is WNHNN and CDR2 SYGVQD (reference sequence). This CDR3 comprises 15 residues. Trimming took off 4 bases at V and 2 bases at J, with 15 bases between the two ends. The CDR3 nucleotides read TGCGCCAGCAGTGGTCGGGGCGCACTGGCCTACGAGCAGTACTTC. It is translated as CASSGRGALAYEQYF.

The J gene is TRBJ2-3, the V gene TRBV19; D possibly corresponds to TRBD1 (6 bases). The CDR3 extends over 13 amino acids. The V gene lost 6 bases and the J gene lost 2 bases, with 9 bases spanning the gap. Germline V gene sequence: CDR1 LNHDA, CDR2 SQIVND (reference sequence). As DNA, the CDR3 is TGTGCCAGTAGGTACAGGGTCACAGATACGCAGTATTTT. Encoded protein: CASRYRVTDTQYF.